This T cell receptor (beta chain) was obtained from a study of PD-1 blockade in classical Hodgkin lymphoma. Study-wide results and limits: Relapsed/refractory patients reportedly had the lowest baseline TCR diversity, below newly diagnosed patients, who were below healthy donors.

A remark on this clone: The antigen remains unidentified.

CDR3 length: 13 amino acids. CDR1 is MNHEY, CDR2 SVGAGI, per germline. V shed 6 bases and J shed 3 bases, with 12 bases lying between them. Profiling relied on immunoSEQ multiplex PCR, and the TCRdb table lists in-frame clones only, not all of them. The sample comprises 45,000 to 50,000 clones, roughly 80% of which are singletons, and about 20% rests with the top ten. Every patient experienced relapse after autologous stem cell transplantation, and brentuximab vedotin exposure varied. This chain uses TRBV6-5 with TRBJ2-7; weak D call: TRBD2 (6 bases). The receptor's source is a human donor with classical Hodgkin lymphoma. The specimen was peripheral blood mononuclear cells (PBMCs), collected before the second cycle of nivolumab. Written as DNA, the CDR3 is TGTGCCAGCAGAAACGGGGGTAGCTACGAGCAGTACTTC. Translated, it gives CASRNGGSYEQYF.